Below are 25 T cell receptor beta chains sequenced from a single sample in a study of blood T cells in healthy people across ages. Primed by a sample-barcoded 5' primer and a J-beta primer mix, a second PCR proceeded for 7 to 11 cycles. TCRdb itself ran the 5' RACE reads through MiXCR, one entry per CDR3 protein. The table lists about 640,000 distinct CDR3 sequences, about 30% of them singletons, with roughly 14% in the top ten. Sequences were obtained from blood. The receptor source for this set is a woman of 80 years or more in good health.

This clonotype was picked up many times. The J gene is TRBJ2-4, the V gene TRBV3-1; either TRBD1 or TRBD2 may supply D (5 bases each). Looked up from germline, CDR1 is LGHDT and CDR2 is YNNKEL (reference sequence). This CDR3 contains 15 residues. V lost 4 bases, J lost 1 base, and 11 bases lay in between. CDR3 region: CASSPSGTAKNIQYF. The CDR3 DNA reads as TGTGCCAGCAGCCCGTCAGGGACGGCCAAAAACATTCAGTACTTC.

V usage is TRBV15 and J usage is TRBJ1-4, with 8 bases fitting TRBD1. Germline V CDR1 and CDR2: LNHNV, YYDKDF (reference sequence). Germline trimming cut 4 bases from V and 8 bases from J; bases unmatched to any gene: 12. The CDR3 contains 16 residues. The CDR3 DNA reads TGTGCCACCAGCAACCCCCTCAGGGGGCGCGGGGAAAAACTGTTTTTT. Its protein product is CATSNPLRGRGEKLFF.

The chain combines TRBV28 with TRBJ2-5; 7 bases are shared with TRBD2. Germline CDR1 is MDHEN and CDR2 is SYDVKM. The CDR3 has 16 residues. V lost 5 bases to trimming and J lost 11 bases; unmatched junction nucleotides: 20. In DNA, the CDR3 is TGTGCCAGCAGTACCGGAGCGGGGAGGTTGGGCAATGAGCAGTACTTC. Translated, it gives CASSTGAGRLGNEQYF.

On this clonotype: A read error may be the cause here, since a much bigger clone is one base away. The V call is TRBV11-2, the J call TRBJ2-3, with TRBD2 identical over 12 bases. The length of the CDR3 is 17 residues. Germline CDR1 SGHAT, CDR2 FQNNGV. The J segment lost 0 bases and the V segment lost 5 bases, leaving 6 bases of the junction unmatched. The CDR3, as DNA: TGTGCCAGCAGCCCCAGGACTAGCGGGGTTAGCACAGATACGCAGTATTTT. Protein: CASSPRTSGVSTDTQYF. The whole variable domain, filled in from reference TRBV11-2 and TRBJ2-3, reads EAGVAQSPRYKIIEKRQSVAFWCNPISGHATLYWYQQILGQGPKLLIQFQNNGVVDDSQLPKDRFSAERLKGVDSTLKIQPAKLEDSAVYLCASSPRTSGVSTDTQYFGPGTRLTVL.

This clonotype was recorded many times. The rearrangement uses TRBV10-3 and TRBJ1-2; 10 nucleotides line up with TRBD1. Germline V lookup: CDR1 ENHRY, CDR2 SYGVKD. The J segment lost 2 bases and the V segment lost 6 bases, leaving 6 bases of the junction unmatched. The CDR3 loop spans 15 amino acids. This chain's CDR3 is CAISEDRGPNYGYTF. CDR3 DNA: TGTGCCATCAGCGAAGACAGGGGGCCCAACTATGGCTACACCTTC.

The table lists this clonotype with many counts. This chain uses TRBV10-3 with TRBJ1-1, with TRBD1 as a possible D gene (5 bases). V was pared by 5 bases and J by 4 bases, with 17 bases between. Germline V CDR1 and CDR2: ENHRY, SYGVKD. The CDR3 loop spans 15 amino acids. The CDR3 loop reads CAISNSGVLGTEAFF. The DNA of the CDR3 is TGTGCCATCAGTAACTCGGGGGTCCTGGGCACTGAAGCTTTCTTT.

The CDR3: CASSLAGMVYGYTF. CDR3 coding DNA: TGCGCCAGCAGCTTGGCAGGGATGGTCTATGGCTACACCTTC. The chain joins TRBV5-1 to TRBJ1-2; weak D call: TRBD1 (5 bases). The CDR3 consists of 14 residues. Germline CDR1 SGHRS, CDR2 YFSETQ. The V gene lost 0 bases and the J gene lost 4 bases, with 10 bases spanning the gap.

The rearrangement joins TRBV15 to TRBJ2-5; D gene ambiguous. Trimming pared 5 bases from V and 2 bases from J, leaving 12 bases between. Germline lookup yields CDR1 LNHNV and CDR2 YYDKDF (reference sequence). This CDR3 has 14 residues. CDR3 bases: TGTGCCACCAGCGGGTACGAGTCACAAGAGACCCAGTACTTC. This codes for CATSGYESQETQYF.

The rearrangement joins TRBV6-6 to TRBJ1-5, with D possibly being TRBD1 (6 bases). The V end lost 10 bases, the J end lost 3 bases, and 16 bases lay between the germline ends. The germline CDR1 and CDR2 sequences are MNHNY and SVGAGI (reference sequence). The length of the CDR3 is 14 residues. The chain's CDR3 is CATKGGGSNQPQHF. The DNA for the CDR3 is TGTGCCACCAAAGGGGGGGGATCCAATCAGCCCCAGCATTTT.

This clonotype appeared many times. The CDR3 DNA follows: TGTGCCTGGGGAACTCAGACCTACAATGAGCAGTTCTTC. Protein product: CAWGTQTYNEQFF. The gene calls are TRBV30 and TRBJ2-1; D is unresolved. The CDR3 is 13 residues long. V was pared by 5 bases and J by 2 bases, with 10 bases between. CDR1 and CDR2 from the germline V gene are GTSNPN and SVGIG (reference sequence).

This clonotype was picked up many times. The V gene is TRBV12-3 or TRBV12-4, the J gene TRBJ2-3, with a possible D match to TRBD2 (6 bases). The V end lost 2 bases, the J end lost 1 base, and 13 bases lay between the germline ends. The CDR3 spans 16 residues. CDR3: CASSLKVGGGTDTQYF. The DNA for the CDR3 is TGTGCCAGCAGTTTAAAGGTCGGAGGGGGCACAGATACGCAGTATTTT.

This clonotype was recorded only once. The junction and the germline gene differ at one end; a read error may be behind it. The chain couples TRBV12-5 to TRBJ2-2, with TRBD1 matching 10 bases. Germline V gene sequence: CDR1 LGHNT, CDR2 FRNRAP. The CDR3 is 16 amino acids. CDR3 in amino acids: CTSGLPRTGGTGELFF. The CDR3, as DNA: TGTACTAGTGGTTTGCCCCGGACAGGGGGGACCGGGGAGCTGTTTTTT.

This clonotype was seen just once. A much larger clonotype is one base distant, so this may be a read error. This chain uses TRBV5-6 with TRBJ2-7; the D call may be TRBD1 or TRBD2 (7 bases each). Gene TRBJ2-5 matches the end of the DNA better, so the J call may be wrong. Germline V CDR1 and CDR2: SGHDT, YYEEEE. The CDR3 runs 17 residues. The CDR3 loop is CASSLNGRGMTGETQYF. The CDR3 coding sequence is TGTGCCAGCAGCTTGAATGGGCGGGGGATGACAGGGGAGACCCAGTACTTC.

As concerns this clonotype: A much larger clone lies a single base off, so this may be a read error. The genes are TRBV7-2 and TRBJ2-5; 10 bases are shared with TRBD2. V trimming: 4 bases; J trimming: 11 bases; junction bases outside the gene matches: 13. The CDR3 has 15 amino acids. The germline V gene has CDR1 SGHTA and CDR2 FQGNSA. CDR3 coding DNA: TGTGCCAGCAGCTCACAGCGGGGGGGATCGAATGAGCAGTACTTC. Amino acid sequence: CASSSQRGGSNEQYF.

This clonotype was detected many times. The chain links TRBV10-3 to TRBJ2-3; no definite D call. The CDR3 length is 14 residues. The V gene lost 2 bases and the J gene lost 5 bases, with 11 bases spanning the gap. Germline assignment: CDR1 ENHRY and CDR2 SYGVKD. CDR3 in DNA: TGTGCCATCAGTGAGGGACCTCTTCTAGATACGCAGTATTTT. This gives the protein CAISEGPLLDTQYF.

The CDR3 bases are TGTGCCAGCAGCCGAAGGAGACGTATGAACACTGAAGCTTTCTTT. Its protein product is CASSRRRRMNTEAFF. The rearrangement uses TRBV3-1 and TRBJ1-1; D is undetermined. Germline V gene sequence: CDR1 LGHDT, CDR2 YNNKEL (reference sequence). V lost 4 bases and J 0 bases, leaving 12 bases between the germline ends. CDR3 length: 15 residues.

J is TRBJ1-1 and V is TRBV7-6; D not resolved. The CDR3 extends over 16 amino acids. Germline CDR1 and CDR2: SGHVS and FNYEAQ. Deletions cut 4 bases from V and 4 bases from J, with 19 bases between. The CDR3 DNA reads as TGTGCCAGCAGCTCAGATACCAATACGTTTGGCACTGAAGCTTTCTTT. Its translation: CASSSDTNTFGTEAFF.

To note about this clonotype: Possible read error: a much larger clone is one base away. The rearrangement links TRBV12-3 or TRBV12-4 to TRBJ1-2, with 7 bases lining up with TRBD1. This CDR3 is built from 15 residues. Germline trimming cut 6 bases from V and 1 base from J; bases unmatched to any gene: 8. The CDR3 sequence: CASRWGQILNYGYTF. Written as DNA, the CDR3 is TGTGCCAGCAGATGGGGACAGATACTTAACTATGGCTACACCTTC.

This clonotype was seen a handful of times. This sequence may be a read error, since a much larger clone differs from it by one base. The genes are TRBV5-6 and TRBJ2-1, with D hard to call. Judging by the DNA end, TRBJ2-7 fits better; the J call may be wrong. The germline CDR1 and CDR2 sequences are SGHDT and YYEEEE. The CDR3 runs 15 residues. This CDR3 reads CASSLSASSYNEQYF. DNA for the CDR3: TGTGCCAGCAGCTTGTCTGCGAGCTCCTACAATGAGCAGTACTTC.

The V call is TRBV13, the J call TRBJ2-7; the D is unclear. The CDR3 loop spans 14 amino acids. Germline V CDR1 and CDR2: PRHDT, FYEKMQ (reference sequence). Between the trimmed V and J ends, which lost 2 bases and 1 base, there was a span of 9 bases. The CDR3 region is CASSLQRLSYEQYF. The CDR3 DNA is TGTGCCAGCAGCTTACAACGTTTATCCTACGAGCAGTACTTC.

This clonotype was detected many times. This chain joins TRBV5-1 and TRBJ1-2; D is uncertain. Germline V gene lookup returns CDR1 SGHRS and CDR2 YFSETQ. V was shortened by 5 bases and J by 5 bases, with 16 bases between the two germline ends. The CDR3 length is 14 residues. CDR3 DNA: TGCGCCAGCAGTGTTGGAGGGCCTATTTATGGCTACACCTTC. Protein sequence: CASSVGGPIYGYTF.

The CDR3 DNA is TGCGCCAGCATGGGACAGCACACTGAAGCTTTCTTT. As protein: CASMGQHTEAFF. The chain combines TRBV5-1 with TRBJ1-1; the match to TRBD1 covers 7 bases. Looked up from germline, CDR1 is SGHRS and CDR2 is YFSETQ. Trimming at V came to 6 bases and at J to 3 bases, leaving 2 bases not matched to a gene. The CDR3 has 12 amino acids.

Concerning this clonotype: Given a much more abundant clone one base away, this may be a read error. The J gene is TRBJ2-1, the V gene TRBV19; tentative D call: TRBD2 (6 bases). The CDR3 loop spans 16 amino acids. Between the trimmed V and J ends, which lost 0 bases and 8 bases, there was a span of 17 bases. From germline, CDR1 is LNHDA and CDR2 SQIVND (reference sequence). CDR3 sequence: CASSIEPGLLEYEQFF. The CDR3 DNA sequence: TGTGCCAGTAGTATAGAACCGGGACTTCTTGAGTATGAGCAGTTCTTC.

The chain has TRBV30 and TRBJ1-5; unclear D gene. Germline V gene data show CDR1 as GTSNPN and CDR2 as SVGIG (reference sequence). Between the trimmed V and J ends, which lost 0 bases and 9 bases, there was a span of 9 bases. The CDR3 length is 12 residues. In DNA, the CDR3 is TGTGCCTGGAGTGTAACTGCGGGGCCCCAGCATTTT. Translation gives CAWSVTAGPQHF.

Points on this clonotype: One base away lies a much larger clone, so this may be a sequencing read error. The conserved phenylalanine or tryptophan normally closing the CDR3 is absent here, so this likely arose from a read error. The chain joins TRBV15 to TRBJ2-7; D might be TRBD1 (7 bases). Per the germline V gene, CDR1 is LNHNV and CDR2 is YYDKDF (reference sequence). V was cut by 5 bases and J by 6 bases, with 23 bases left in between. This CDR3 spans 16 amino acids. The CDR3 sequence is CATSSLTRGVPGEQYL. The CDR3, as DNA: TGTGCCACCAGCTCACTAACCAGGGGGGTCCCTGGCGAGCAGTACTTA.